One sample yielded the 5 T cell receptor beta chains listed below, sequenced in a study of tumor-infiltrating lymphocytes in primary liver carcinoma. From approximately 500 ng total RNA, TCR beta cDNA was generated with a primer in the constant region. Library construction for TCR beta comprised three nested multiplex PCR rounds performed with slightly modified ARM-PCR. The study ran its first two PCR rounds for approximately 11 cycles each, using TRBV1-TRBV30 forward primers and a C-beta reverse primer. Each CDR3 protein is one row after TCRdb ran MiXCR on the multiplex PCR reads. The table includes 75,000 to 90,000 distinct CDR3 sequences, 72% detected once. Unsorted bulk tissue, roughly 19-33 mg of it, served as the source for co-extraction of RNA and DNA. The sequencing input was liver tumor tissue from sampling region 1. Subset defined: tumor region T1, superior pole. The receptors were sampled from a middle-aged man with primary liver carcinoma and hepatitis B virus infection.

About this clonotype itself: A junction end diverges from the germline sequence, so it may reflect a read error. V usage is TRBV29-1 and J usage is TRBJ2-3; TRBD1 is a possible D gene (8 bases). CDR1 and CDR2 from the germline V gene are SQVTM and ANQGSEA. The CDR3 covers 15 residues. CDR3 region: CSVTGQGGTIDTHYF. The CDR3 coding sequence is TGCAGCGTTACAGGACAGGGAGGGACCATAGATACGCACTATTTT.

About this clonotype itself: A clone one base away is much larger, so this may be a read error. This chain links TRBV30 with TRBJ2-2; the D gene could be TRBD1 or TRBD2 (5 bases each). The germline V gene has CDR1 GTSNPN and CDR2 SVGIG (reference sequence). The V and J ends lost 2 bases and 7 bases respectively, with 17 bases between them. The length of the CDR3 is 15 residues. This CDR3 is CAWSQAGTRVGELFF. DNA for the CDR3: TGTGCCTGGAGTCAAGCCGGGACCAGGGTCGGGGAGCTGTTTTTT.

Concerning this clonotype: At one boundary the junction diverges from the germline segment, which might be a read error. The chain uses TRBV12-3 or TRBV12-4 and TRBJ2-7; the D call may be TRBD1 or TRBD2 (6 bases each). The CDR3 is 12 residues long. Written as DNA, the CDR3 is TGTGTCAGCAGTTTCTCCAGGGGAGGGCAGTACTTC. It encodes CVSSFSRGGQYF.

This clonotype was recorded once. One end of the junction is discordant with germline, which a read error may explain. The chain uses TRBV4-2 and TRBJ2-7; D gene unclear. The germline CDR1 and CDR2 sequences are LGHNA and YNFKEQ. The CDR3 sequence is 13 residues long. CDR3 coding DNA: TGTGTCAGCAGCCATCTTCTGGCCTACGAGCAGTATTTC. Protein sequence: CVSSHLLAYEQYF.

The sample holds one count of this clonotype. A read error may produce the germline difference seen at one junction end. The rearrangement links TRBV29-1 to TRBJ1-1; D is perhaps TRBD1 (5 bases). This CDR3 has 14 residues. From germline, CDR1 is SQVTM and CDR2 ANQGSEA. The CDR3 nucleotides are TGCAGCGTCGAAGTAGGACATGGCAACACTGAAGCTTTCTTT. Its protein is CSVEVGHGNTEAFF.